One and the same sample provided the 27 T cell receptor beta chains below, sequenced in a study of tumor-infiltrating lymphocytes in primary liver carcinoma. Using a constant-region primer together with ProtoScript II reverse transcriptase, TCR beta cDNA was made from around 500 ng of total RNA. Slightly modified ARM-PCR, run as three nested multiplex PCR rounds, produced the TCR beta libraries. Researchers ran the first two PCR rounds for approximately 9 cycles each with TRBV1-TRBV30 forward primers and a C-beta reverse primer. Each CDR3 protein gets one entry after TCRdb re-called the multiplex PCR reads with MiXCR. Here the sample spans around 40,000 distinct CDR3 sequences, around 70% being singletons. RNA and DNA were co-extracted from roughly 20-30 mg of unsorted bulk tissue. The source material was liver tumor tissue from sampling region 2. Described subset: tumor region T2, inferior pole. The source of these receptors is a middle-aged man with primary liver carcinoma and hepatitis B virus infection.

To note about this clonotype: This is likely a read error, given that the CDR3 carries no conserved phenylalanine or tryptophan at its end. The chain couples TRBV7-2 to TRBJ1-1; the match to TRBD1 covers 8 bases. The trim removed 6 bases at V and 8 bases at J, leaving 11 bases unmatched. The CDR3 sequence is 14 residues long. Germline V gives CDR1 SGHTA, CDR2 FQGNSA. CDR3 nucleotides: TGTGCCAGCAGAAAAGTCTCCGGACAGGGAGAAGCTTTCATT. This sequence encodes CASRKVSGQGEAFI.

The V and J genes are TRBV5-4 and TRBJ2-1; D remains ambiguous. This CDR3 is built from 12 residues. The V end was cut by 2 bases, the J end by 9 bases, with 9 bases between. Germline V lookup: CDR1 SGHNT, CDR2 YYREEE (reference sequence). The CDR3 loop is CASSLGNTEQFF. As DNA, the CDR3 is TGTGCCAGCAGCTTAGGGAACACTGAGCAGTTCTTC. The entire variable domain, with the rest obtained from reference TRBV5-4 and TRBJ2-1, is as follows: ETGVTQSPTHLIKTRGQQVTLRCSSQSGHNTVSWYQQALGQGPQFIFQYYREEENGRGNFPPRFSGLQFPNYSSELNVNALELDDSALYLCASSLGNTEQFFGPGTRLTVL.

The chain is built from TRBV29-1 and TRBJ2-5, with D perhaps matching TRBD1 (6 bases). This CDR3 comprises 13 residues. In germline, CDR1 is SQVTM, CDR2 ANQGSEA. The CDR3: CRGILGAGETQYF. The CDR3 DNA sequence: TGCAGAGGCATACTGGGGGCGGGAGAGACCCAGTACTTC.

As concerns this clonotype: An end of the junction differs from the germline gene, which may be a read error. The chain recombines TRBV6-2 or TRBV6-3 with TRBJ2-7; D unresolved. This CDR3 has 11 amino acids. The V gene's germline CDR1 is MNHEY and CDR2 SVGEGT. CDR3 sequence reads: CTSSFTYEQYF. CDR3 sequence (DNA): TGTACCAGCAGTTTCACCTACGAGCAGTACTTC.

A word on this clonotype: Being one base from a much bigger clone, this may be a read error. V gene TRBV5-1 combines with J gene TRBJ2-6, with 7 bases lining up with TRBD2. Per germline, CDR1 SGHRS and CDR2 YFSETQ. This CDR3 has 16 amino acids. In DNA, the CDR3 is TGCGCCAACAGCTTGGGAGGGACGCAAGGGGCCAACGTCCTGACTTTC. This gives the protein CANSLGGTQGANVLTF.

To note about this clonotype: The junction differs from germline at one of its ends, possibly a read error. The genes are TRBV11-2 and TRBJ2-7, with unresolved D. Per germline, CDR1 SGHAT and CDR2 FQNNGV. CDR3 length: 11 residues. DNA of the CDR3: TGTGCCGGCAGCTTATCCTGCGAGCAGTATTTC. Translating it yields CAGSLSCEQYF.

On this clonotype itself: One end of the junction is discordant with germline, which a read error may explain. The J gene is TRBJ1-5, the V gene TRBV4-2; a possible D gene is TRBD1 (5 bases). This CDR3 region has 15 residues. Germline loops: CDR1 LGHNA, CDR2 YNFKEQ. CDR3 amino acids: CAGSRNRGSNQPQHF. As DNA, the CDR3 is TGTGCCGGCAGCCGGAATAGGGGATCCAATCAGCCCCAGCATTTT.

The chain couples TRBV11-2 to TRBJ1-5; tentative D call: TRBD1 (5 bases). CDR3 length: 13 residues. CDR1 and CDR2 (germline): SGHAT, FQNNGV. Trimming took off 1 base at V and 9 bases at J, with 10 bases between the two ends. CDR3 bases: TGTGCCAGCAGCTTAGGGGGCTATCTGCCCCAGCATTTT. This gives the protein CASSLGGYLPQHF. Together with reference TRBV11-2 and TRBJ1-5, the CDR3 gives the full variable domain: EAGVAQSPRYKIIEKRQSVAFWCNPISGHATLYWYQQILGQGPKLLIQFQNNGVVDDSQLPKDRFSAERLKGVDSTLKIQPAKLEDSAVYLCASSLGGYLPQHFGDGTRLSIL.

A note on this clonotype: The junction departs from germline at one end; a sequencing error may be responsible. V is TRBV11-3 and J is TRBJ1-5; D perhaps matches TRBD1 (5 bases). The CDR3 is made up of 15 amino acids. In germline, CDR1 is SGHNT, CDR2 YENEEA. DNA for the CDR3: TGCGCCGGCAGCTCAGATCTGGGGGTGGCTCAGCCCCAGCATTTT. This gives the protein CAGSSDLGVAQPQHF.

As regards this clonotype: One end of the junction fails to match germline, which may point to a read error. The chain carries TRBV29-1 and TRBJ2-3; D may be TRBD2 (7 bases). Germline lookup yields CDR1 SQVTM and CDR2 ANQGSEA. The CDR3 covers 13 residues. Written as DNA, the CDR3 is TGCAGCATCCGGACGGGGGGCGGAAATACGCGGTATTTT. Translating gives CSIRTGGGNTRYF.

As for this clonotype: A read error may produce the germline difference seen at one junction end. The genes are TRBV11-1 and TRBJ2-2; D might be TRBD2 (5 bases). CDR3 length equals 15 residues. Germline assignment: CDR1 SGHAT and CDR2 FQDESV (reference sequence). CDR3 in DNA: TGTGCGAGCAGCTATACACGACCTTTCTCCGGGGAGCTGGTTTTT. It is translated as CASSYTRPFSGELVF.

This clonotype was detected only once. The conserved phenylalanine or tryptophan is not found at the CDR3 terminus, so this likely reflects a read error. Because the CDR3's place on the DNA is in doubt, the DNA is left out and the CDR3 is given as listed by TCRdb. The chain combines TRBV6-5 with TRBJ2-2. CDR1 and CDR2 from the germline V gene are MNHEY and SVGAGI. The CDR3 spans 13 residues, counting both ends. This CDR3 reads CASGYQDTGELFL.

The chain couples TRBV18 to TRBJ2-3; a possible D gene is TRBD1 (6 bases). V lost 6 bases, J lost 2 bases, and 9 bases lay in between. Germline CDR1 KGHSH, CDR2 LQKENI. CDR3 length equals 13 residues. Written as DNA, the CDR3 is TGTGCCAGCTCGGACAGCCCCACAGATACGCAGTATTTT. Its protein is CASSDSPTDTQYF. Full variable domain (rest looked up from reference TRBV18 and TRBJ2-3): NAGVMQNPRHLVRRRGQEARLRCSPMKGHSHVYWYRQLPEEGLKFMVYLQKENIIDESGMPKERFSAEFPKEGPSILRIQQVVRGDSAAYFCASSDSPTDTQYFGPGTRLTVL.

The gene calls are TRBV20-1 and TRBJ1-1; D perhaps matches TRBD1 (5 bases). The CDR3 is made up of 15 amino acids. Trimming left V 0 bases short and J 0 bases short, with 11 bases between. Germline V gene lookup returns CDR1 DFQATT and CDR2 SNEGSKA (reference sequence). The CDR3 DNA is TGCAGTGCTAGAGATGGGGGAGGGGTGAACACTGAAGCTTTCTTT. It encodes CSARDGGGVNTEAFF.

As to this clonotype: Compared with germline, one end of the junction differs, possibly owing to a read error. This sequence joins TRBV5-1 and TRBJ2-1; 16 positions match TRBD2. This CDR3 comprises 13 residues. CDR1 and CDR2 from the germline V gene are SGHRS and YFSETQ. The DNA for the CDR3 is TGCGCAAGCAGCTTGGGACTAGCGGGAGGGGAGTTCTTC. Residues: CASSLGLAGGEFF.

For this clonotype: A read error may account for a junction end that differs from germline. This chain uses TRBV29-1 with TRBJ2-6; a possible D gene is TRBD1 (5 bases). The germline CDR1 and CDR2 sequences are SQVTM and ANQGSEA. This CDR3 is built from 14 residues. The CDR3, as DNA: TGCAACGTCGAAGGACAAACTGGAGCCAACGTCCTGACTTTC. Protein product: CNVEGQTGANVLTF.

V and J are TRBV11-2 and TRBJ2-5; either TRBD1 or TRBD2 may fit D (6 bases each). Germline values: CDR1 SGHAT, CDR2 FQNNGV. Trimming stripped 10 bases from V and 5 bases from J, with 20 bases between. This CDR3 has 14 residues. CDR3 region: CANTSPRRGETQYF. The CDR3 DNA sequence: TGTGCCAATACCAGCCCCAGGAGGGGGGAGACCCAGTACTTC.

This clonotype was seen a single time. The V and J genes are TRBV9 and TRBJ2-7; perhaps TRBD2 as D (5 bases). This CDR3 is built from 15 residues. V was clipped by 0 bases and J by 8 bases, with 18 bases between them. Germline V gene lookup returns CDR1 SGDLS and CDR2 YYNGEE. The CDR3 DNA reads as TGTGCCAGCAGCGTAGGTTGGGAGAGGGCCCACAAGCAGTACTTC. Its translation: CASSVGWERAHKQYF.

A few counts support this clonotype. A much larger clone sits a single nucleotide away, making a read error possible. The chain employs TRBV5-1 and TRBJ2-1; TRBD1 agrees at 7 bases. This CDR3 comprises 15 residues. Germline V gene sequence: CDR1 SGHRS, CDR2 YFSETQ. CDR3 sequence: CASSLTLGGYDEQFF. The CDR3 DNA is TGCGCCAGCAGCTTAACGCTAGGGGGCTACGATGAGCAGTTCTTC.

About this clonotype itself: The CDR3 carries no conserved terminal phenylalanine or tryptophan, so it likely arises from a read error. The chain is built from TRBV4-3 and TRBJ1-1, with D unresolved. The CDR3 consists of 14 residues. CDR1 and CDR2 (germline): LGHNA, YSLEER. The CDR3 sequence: CASNQDAKNTEAFL. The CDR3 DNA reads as TGCGCCAGCAACCAAGATGCTAAGAACACTGAAGCTTTCTTG.

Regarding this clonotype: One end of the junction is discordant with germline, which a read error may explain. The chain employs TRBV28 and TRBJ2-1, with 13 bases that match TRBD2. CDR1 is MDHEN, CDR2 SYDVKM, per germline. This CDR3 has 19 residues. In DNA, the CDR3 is TGTGCCAGCAGTTTTGCGGGACTAGCGGGATTGAACTCCTACAATGAGCAATTCTTC. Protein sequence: CASSFAGLAGLNSYNEQFF.

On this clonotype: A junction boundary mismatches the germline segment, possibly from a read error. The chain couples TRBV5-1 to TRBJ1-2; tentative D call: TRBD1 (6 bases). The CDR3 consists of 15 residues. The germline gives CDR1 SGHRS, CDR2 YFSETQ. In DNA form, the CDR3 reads TGCACCAGCAGCCTGTTACCTACAGGGAAAGATGGCTACACCTTC. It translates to CTSSLLPTGKDGYTF.

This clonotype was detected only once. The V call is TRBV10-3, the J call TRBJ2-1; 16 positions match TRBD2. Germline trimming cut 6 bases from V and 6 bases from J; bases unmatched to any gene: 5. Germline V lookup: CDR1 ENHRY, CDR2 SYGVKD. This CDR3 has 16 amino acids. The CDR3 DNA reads TGTGCCATCAGCTCGGGACTAGCGGGAGGGGCCAATGAGCAGTTCTTC. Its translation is CAISSGLAGGANEQFF.

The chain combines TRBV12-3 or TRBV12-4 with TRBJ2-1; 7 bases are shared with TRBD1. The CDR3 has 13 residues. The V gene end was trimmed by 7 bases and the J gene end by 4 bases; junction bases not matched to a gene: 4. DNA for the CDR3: TGTGCCAGCATTCCGGACAGGTACAATGAGCAGTTCTTC. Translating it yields CASIPDRYNEQFF.

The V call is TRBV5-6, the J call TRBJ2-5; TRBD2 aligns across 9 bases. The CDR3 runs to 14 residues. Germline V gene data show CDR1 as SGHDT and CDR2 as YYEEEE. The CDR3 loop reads CANSLGGGGETQYF. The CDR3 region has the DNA TGTGCTAACAGCTTGGGCGGGGGGGGAGAGACCCAGTACTTC.

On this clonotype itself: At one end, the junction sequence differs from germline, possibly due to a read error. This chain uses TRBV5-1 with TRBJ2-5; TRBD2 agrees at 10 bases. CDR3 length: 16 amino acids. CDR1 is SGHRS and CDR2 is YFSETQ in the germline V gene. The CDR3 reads CASSLDPAGGQESQYF. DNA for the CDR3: TGCGCCAGCAGTTTGGACCCAGCGGGAGGGCAAGAGAGCCAGTACTTC.

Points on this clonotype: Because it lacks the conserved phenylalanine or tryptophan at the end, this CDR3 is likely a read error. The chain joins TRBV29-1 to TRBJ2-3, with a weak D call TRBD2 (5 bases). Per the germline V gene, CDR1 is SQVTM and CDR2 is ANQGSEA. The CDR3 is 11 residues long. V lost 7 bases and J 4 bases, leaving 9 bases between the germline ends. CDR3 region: CSAGKADTQYS. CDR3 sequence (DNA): TGCAGCGCGGGAAAGGCAGATACGCAGTATTCT.